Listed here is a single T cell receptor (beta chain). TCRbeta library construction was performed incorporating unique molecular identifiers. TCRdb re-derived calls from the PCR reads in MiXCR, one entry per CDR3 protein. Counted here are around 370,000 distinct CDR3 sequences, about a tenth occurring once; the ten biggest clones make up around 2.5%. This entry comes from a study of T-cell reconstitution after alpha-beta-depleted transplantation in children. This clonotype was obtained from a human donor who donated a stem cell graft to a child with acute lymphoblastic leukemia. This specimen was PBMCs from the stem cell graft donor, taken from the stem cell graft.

The CDR3 DNA reads TGCGCCAGCAGCCCCCTAGGGAGACCAGATACGCAGTATTTT. Its translation: CASSPLGRPDTQYF. This rearrangement joins TRBV4-3 to TRBJ2-3, with D possibly matching TRBD2 (5 bases). The CDR3 is 14 residues long. Deletions cut 4 bases from V and 4 bases from J, with 12 bases between. Per germline, CDR1 LGHNA and CDR2 YSLEER.